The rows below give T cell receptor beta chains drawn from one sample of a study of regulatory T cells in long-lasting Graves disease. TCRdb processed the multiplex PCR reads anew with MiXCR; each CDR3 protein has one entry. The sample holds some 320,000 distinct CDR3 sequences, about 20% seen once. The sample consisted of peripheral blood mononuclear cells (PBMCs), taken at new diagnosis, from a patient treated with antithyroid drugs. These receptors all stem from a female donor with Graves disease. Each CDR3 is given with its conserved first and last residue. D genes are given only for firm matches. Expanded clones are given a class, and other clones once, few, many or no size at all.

DNA: TGTGCCAGCAGCGTAACAGGGGGCCAGGAGACCCAGTACTTC
CDR3: CASSVTGGQETQYF
J: TRBJ2-5
V: TRBV9
size: many
D: TRBD1

DNA: TGCAGCGTGCGCACAGGGGGCGCCGGTAATGAAAAACTGTTTTTT
CDR3: CSVRTGGAGNEKLFF
J: TRBJ1-4
V: TRBV29-1
size: many
D: TRBD1

DNA: TGTGCCAGTAGTAAGAGACCGGGACTCGCACCCACTGAAGCTTTCTTT
CDR3: CASSKRPGLAPTEAFF
J: TRBJ1-1
V: TRBV19
size: many
D: .

DNA: TGCAGTGCTAGAGGGCTGCTAAGCTCCTACAATGAGCAGTTCTTC
CDR3: CSARGLLSSYNEQFF
J: TRBJ2-1
V: TRBV20-1
size: many
D: .

DNA: TGTGCCAGCAGCCCCGGACAGAATCAGCCCCAGCATTTT
CDR3: CASSPGQNQPQHF
J: TRBJ1-5
V: TRBV4-2
size: .
D: .

DNA: TGCGCCAGCAGCTTGGGAGCGGGAGTAGGGCAAGAGACCCAGTACTTC
CDR3: CASSLGAGVGQETQYF
J: TRBJ2-5
V: TRBV5-1
size: .
D: TRBD2

DNA: TGTGCCAGCAGTCCACGGACAGCTACCGGGGAGCTGTTTTTT
CDR3: CASSPRTATGELFF
J: TRBJ2-2
V: TRBV27
size: many
D: .

DNA: TGCGCCAGCAGTCCACGTAGCGGGAGCTACGAGCAGTACTTC
CDR3: CASSPRSGSYEQYF
J: TRBJ2-7
V: TRBV5-1
size: many
D: TRBD2

DNA: TGTGCTAGTGGGTCCCTCTCCTGGAATGAGCAGTTCTTC
CDR3: CASGSLSWNEQFF
J: TRBJ2-1
V: TRBV12-5
size: many
D: .

DNA: TGCAGTGCTAGAGATGAGGCCCAGGGAGAGACCCAGTACTTC
CDR3: CSARDEAQGETQYF
J: TRBJ2-5
V: TRBV20-1
size: many
D: .

DNA: TGCGCCAGCAGCGTCCAGGGTGGCGACGAGCAGTACTTC
CDR3: CASSVQGGDEQYF
J: TRBJ2-7
V: TRBV5-1
size: many
D: .

DNA: TGTGCCAGCAACGAACACAAGGGAGGCGGGCAGTACTTC
CDR3: CASNEHKGGGQYF
J: TRBJ2-7
V: TRBV2
size: many
D: .

DNA: TGTGCCAGCAGCTTAGGGTTCCTAGCGGGGGTAGCCAAAAACATTCAGTACTTC
CDR3: CASSLGFLAGVAKNIQYF
J: TRBJ2-4
V: TRBV7-8
size: many
D: TRBD2

DNA: TGTGCCAGCAGTACCGGACAACCAGGGACCTACGAGCAGTACTTC
CDR3: CASSTGQPGTYEQYF
J: TRBJ2-7
V: TRBV27
size: .
D: .

DNA: TGTGCCAGCAGCTTATCTGGGCAAGCTTTCTTT
CDR3: CASSLSGQAFF
J: TRBJ1-1
V: TRBV11-1
size: many
D: .

DNA: TGTGCCAGCAGCCGCAGAGGGGACATTCAGTACTTC
CDR3: CASSRRGDIQYF
J: TRBJ2-4
V: TRBV28
size: .
D: .

DNA: TGTGCCAGCAGCGACAGGGGCCCCGGGACCGGGGAGCTGTTTTTT
CDR3: CASSDRGPGTGELFF
J: TRBJ2-2
V: TRBV27
size: .
D: TRBD1

DNA: TGTGCCACCAGTGATCCGAGGGGGCTAGTCACAGATACGCAGTATTTT
CDR3: CATSDPRGLVTDTQYF
J: TRBJ2-3
V: TRBV24-1
size: many
D: TRBD1

DNA: TGTGCCAGCAGTGAAACTAGCGGGAGTTGGACCGGGGAGCTGTTTTTT
CDR3: CASSETSGSWTGELFF
J: TRBJ2-2
V: TRBV9
size: many
D: TRBD2

DNA: TGTGCCAGCAGCTTAGACCTACAGGGACTAGCGGGGGGAAATGAGCAGTTCTTC
CDR3: CASSLDLQGLAGGNEQFF
J: TRBJ2-1
V: TRBV11-3
size: many
D: TRBD2

DNA: TGTGCCGGAGCGTTTGGCGGGACCTACGAGCAGTACTTC
CDR3: CAGAFGGTYEQYF
J: TRBJ2-7
V: TRBV6-1
size: .
D: .

DNA: TGTGCCAGCAGTCGACAGGGGAAACAAGAGACCCAGTACTTC
CDR3: CASSRQGKQETQYF
J: TRBJ2-5
V: TRBV12-3/TRBV12-4
size: .
D: TRBD1

DNA: TGTGCCAGCAGCCATCACCTAGGACTAGCAGAATACGAGCAGTACTTC
CDR3: CASSHHLGLAEYEQYF
J: TRBJ2-7
V: TRBV4-2
size: .
D: TRBD2

DNA: TGCGCCAGTAAAATCAGCGGGAGGGACTTCGGTACGCAGTATTTT
CDR3: CASKISGRDFGTQYF
J: TRBJ2-3
V: TRBV5-1
size: many
D: TRBD2

DNA: TGTGCCAGCAGTGAATACCCCGACGACACCGGGGAGCTGTTTTTT
CDR3: CASSEYPDDTGELFF
J: TRBJ2-2
V: TRBV25-1
size: few
D: .

DNA: TGTGCCAGCAGCACTGACCTAGGTAGGCCCATTTTT
CDR3: CASSTDLGRPIF
J: TRBJ1-3
V: TRBV9
size: many
D: .

DNA: TGTGCCAGCAGTTTCCCCCCGAACAATGAGCAGTTCTTC
CDR3: CASSFPPNNEQFF
J: TRBJ2-1
V: TRBV12-3/TRBV12-4
size: .
D: .

DNA: TGTGCCAGCAGCCAAACGCTCGAGGGCCTCGATGGCTACACCTTC
CDR3: CASSQTLEGLDGYTF
J: TRBJ1-2
V: TRBV7-2
size: many
D: .

DNA: TGTGCCAGTAGTATAGAGGCAGGCAATCAGCCCCAGCATTTT
CDR3: CASSIEAGNQPQHF
J: TRBJ1-5
V: TRBV19
size: many
D: .

DNA: TGTGCCAGCAGTTTAAAACAGCCCTCCTATAATTCACCCCTCCACTTT
CDR3: CASSLKQPSYNSPLHF
J: TRBJ1-6
V: TRBV12-3/TRBV12-4
size: many
D: .

DNA: TGCGCCAGCAGTGAGTCGCTGGGGCCCTACGAGCAGTACTTC
CDR3: CASSESLGPYEQYF
J: TRBJ2-7
V: TRBV10-1
size: few
D: .

DNA: TGTGCCAGCAGTGATAGCGGACCGACCTCCTACAATGAGCAGTTCTTC
CDR3: CASSDSGPTSYNEQFF
J: TRBJ2-1
V: TRBV6-1
size: many
D: .

DNA: TGTGCCAGCTCACCAGATAGGACACACCAAGAGACCCAGTACTTC
CDR3: CASSPDRTHQETQYF
J: TRBJ2-5
V: TRBV18
size: many
D: .

DNA: TGCGCCAGCAGCTGGGGACAGGGGAACACAGATACGCAGTATTTT
CDR3: CASSWGQGNTDTQYF
J: TRBJ2-3
V: TRBV5-1
size: many
D: TRBD1

DNA: TGTGCCAGTAGTATTTCTACAGGGTTACCAGATACGCAGTATTTT
CDR3: CASSISTGLPDTQYF
J: TRBJ2-3
V: TRBV19
size: few
D: .

DNA: TGTGCTAGTGGTTCGGAAGTACTAGCGCAGCCCTACACGGATGAGCAGTTCTTC
CDR3: CASGSEVLAQPYTDEQFF
J: TRBJ2-1
V: TRBV12-5
size: many
D: TRBD2

DNA: TGCGCCAGCAGTGCTGACAGGGCCATGGCCCAGTACTTC
CDR3: CASSADRAMAQYF
J: TRBJ2-5
V: TRBV10-2
size: once
D: TRBD1

DNA: TGTGCCAGTAGAGATCACAGCCACAATGAGCAGTTCTTC
CDR3: CASRDHSHNEQFF
J: TRBJ2-1
V: TRBV19
size: .
D: .

DNA: TGTGCCAGCAGTGTGGGGGGGGGGGGAATTGGTCAGCCCCAGCATTTT
CDR3: CASSVGGGGIGQPQHF
J: TRBJ1-5
V: TRBV27
size: few
D: .

DNA: TGTGCCAGCAGTCCTGGGGTCCCGGGGGAGCAGTTCTTC
CDR3: CASSPGVPGEQFF
J: TRBJ2-1
V: TRBV12-3/TRBV12-4
size: many
D: .

DNA: TGCGCCAGCAGCTTGGCCCTCGCAGCCGACAATGAGCAGTTCTTC
CDR3: CASSLALAADNEQFF
J: TRBJ2-1
V: TRBV5-1
size: many
D: .

DNA: TGTGCCAGCAGCACCGGGACAGCCCCGTACACCTTC
CDR3: CASSTGTAPYTF
J: TRBJ1-2
V: TRBV6-1
size: many
D: TRBD1

DNA: TGTGCCAGCCACGCCGGGACACACTCCTACGAGCAGTACTTC
CDR3: CASHAGTHSYEQYF
J: TRBJ2-7
V: TRBV2
size: many
D: .

DNA: TGTGCCAGTAGTAACCGGGACAGATATGGCTACACCTTC
CDR3: CASSNRDRYGYTF
J: TRBJ1-2
V: TRBV19
size: many
D: TRBD1

DNA: TGTGCCAGCAGCCCGGGCCGGGGGCACAATGAGCAGTTCTTC
CDR3: CASSPGRGHNEQFF
J: TRBJ2-1
V: TRBV7-2
size: many
D: .

DNA: TGTGCCAGCAGCCCCCTTACGGGAGCATCCAATGAGCAGTTCTTC
CDR3: CASSPLTGASNEQFF
J: TRBJ2-1
V: TRBV11-2
size: many
D: .

DNA: TGTGCCAGCAGCGGGGGAAGTTACGGGACAACCTACAATGAGCAGTTCTTC
CDR3: CASSGGSYGTTYNEQFF
J: TRBJ2-1
V: TRBV11-2
size: many
D: .

DNA: TGCAGTGCTAGGGAACCTCTAGCGGGAGTATACGAGCAGTACTTC
CDR3: CSAREPLAGVYEQYF
J: TRBJ2-7
V: TRBV20-1
size: many
D: TRBD2